What follows describes a single TCR beta chain. The source of the sample is a study of blood T cell repertoires in COVID-19. Study summary: Spain, Italy and the United States supplied samples that represented acute and convalescent COVID-19. T cells, B-cell-depleted T cells, or PBMCs provided the cDNA or gDNA that served as material.

Original analysis: Scientists estimated how many nucleated cells there were by amplifying reference gene primers. Libraries were prepared by immunoSEQ multiplex PCR; TCRdb keeps only in-frame clonotypes and omits some of them. That table gives V, J and clone size, and the DNA gave D and trimming. The table lists about 260,000 clones, 87% of them singletons. The length of the CDR3 is 15 residues. Germline V gene data show CDR1 as KGHSH and CDR2 as LQKENI. J lost 4 bases, V lost 5 bases, and 4 bases had no gene match. This rearrangement joins TRBV18 to TRBJ2-1, with TRBD2 matching 11 bases. The sequencing sample was made of peripheral blood. This sequence originates from a woman aged 40-49 years who had recovered from COVID-19. The CDR3 loop reads CASSTSGGVYNEQFF. The CDR3 nucleotides read TGTGCCAGCTCAACTAGCGGGGGCGTATACAATGAGCAGTTCTTC.